This section outlines one T cell receptor (beta chain) sequence together with its context. Its antigen remains unknown. Method: immunoSEQ multiplex PCR; TCRdb's copy keeps in-frame clones and lacks some. The profile covers 85,000 to 90,000 clones, with under 90% appearing a single time and around 0.1% taken by the ten largest. This record comes from a study of graft-versus-host responses after intestinal transplantation. Study observations and caveats: The marrow of recipients harbored GvH clones, and ileum or blood showed some of them first.

V shed 3 bases and J 6 bases; nucleotides not matched to a gene: 2. Germline V CDR1 and CDR2: SQVTM, ANQGSEA. The CDR3 loop spans 13 amino acids. Here the sequenced sample was unstimulated CD4+ T cells sorted from spleen or lymph node cells, taken before intestinal transplant. This chain uses TRBV29-1 with TRBJ1-5; 10 nucleotides agree with TRBD1. This TCR was sampled from a human donor who received an intestinal transplant. CDR3 protein: CSVEGQGSQPQHF. The CDR3 bases are TGCAGCGTTGAGGGACAGGGGAGTCAGCCCCAGCATTTT.